A selection of T cell receptor beta chains follows, all from one sample in a study of cytomegalovirus exposure and HLA in healthy donors. Using immunoSEQ multiplex PCR, the repertoire was profiled, and TCRdb retains in-frame clones only, with some absent. Seen here are tens of thousands of clones, almost 85% observed once, and the top ten hold 1.9%. Sequenced material: PBMCs. The source is a man between 18 and 35 years old in good health and CMV-seronegative. Both conserved end residues are part of each CDR3. The D gene is left open where the match is weak. For some rows the clone size is stated as once, few or many, or as a class when expanded; others skip it.

J gene,V gene,CDR3 length,clone size,D gene,CDR3 DNA,CDR3 protein
TRBJ1-3,TRBV19,15,NA,TRBD1,TGTGCCAGTAATTCCGACAGGGATCTCCGAAACACCATATATTTT,CASNSDRDLRNTIYF
TRBJ2-1,TRBV30,17,NA,TRBD2,TGTGCCTGGAACCCCCGCGTCTTGGCGGGAGTACCCAATGAGCAGTTCTTC,CAWNPRVLAGVPNEQFF
TRBJ2-7,TRBV7-9,13,NA,NA,TGTGCCAGCAGCTTTACCTCAACGGGGGAGCAGTACTTC,CASSFTSTGEQYF
TRBJ2-1,TRBV4-3,16,NA,TRBD1,TGCGCCAGCAGCCAAGATCGACAGGGACCCTACAATGAGCAGTTCTTC,CASSQDRQGPYNEQFF
TRBJ1-2,TRBV7-2,14,NA,NA,TGTGCCAGCAGCTTAGAGGGACGGGGGGCGGGCTACACCTTC,CASSLEGRGAGYTF
TRBJ1-6,TRBV9,15,NA,NA,TGTGCCAGCAGCGTAGCCGCGGGAGGGGATTCACCCCTCCACTTT,CASSVAAGGDSPLHF
TRBJ2-7,TRBV5-4,17,NA,TRBD1,TGTGTCAGCACGACCCCAGACAGGGGGATAGGAGCCTACGAGCAGTACTTC,CVSTTPDRGIGAYEQYF
TRBJ1-4,TRBV11-2,15,NA,TRBD1,TGTGCCAGCAGCTTAGATGCAGGGGGTAATGAAAAACTGTTTTTT,CASSLDAGGNEKLFF
TRBJ2-1,TRBV7-2,18,NA,TRBD2,TGTGCCAGCAGCTCCCCTTCAGGCGGGGGGGCCACCTACAATGAGCAGTTCTTC,CASSSPSGGGATYNEQFF
TRBJ1-1,TRBV7-9,14,NA,NA,TGTGCCAGCAGCTTAGTTTCATCGAACACTGAAGCTTTCTTT,CASSLVSSNTEAFF
TRBJ2-5,TRBV28,15,NA,TRBD2,TGTGCCAGCAGTCGGACTAGCGGGAAACAAGAGACCCAGTACTTC,CASSRTSGKQETQYF
TRBJ1-4,TRBV7-2,15,NA,TRBD1,TGTGCCAGCAGCTCGAAAGCAGGGGGAGTTGAAAAACTGTTTTTT,CASSSKAGGVEKLFF
TRBJ2-7,TRBV28,16,NA,TRBD1,TGTGCCAGCAGTTTAGGGTGGGGACAGGCTAGGAGGGAGCAGTACTTC,CASSLGWGQARREQYF
TRBJ1-2,TRBV7-2,14,NA,NA,TGTGCCAGCAGCTTATGGTCAGGGGCTAATGGCTACACCTTC,CASSLWSGANGYTF
TRBJ1-6,TRBV5-1,14,NA,NA,TGCGCCAGCAGCTTGGGGCGGTCCAATTCACCCCTCCACTTT,CASSLGRSNSPLHF
TRBJ2-2,TRBV5-6,15,NA,TRBD1,TGTGCCAGCAGCTTGGACAGGGGGCTATCCGGGGAGCTGTTTTTT,CASSLDRGLSGELFF
TRBJ1-6,TRBV9,15,NA,TRBD1,TGTGCCAGCAGCGTAGCAGGGACAGGGAGTTCACCCCTCCACTTT,CASSVAGTGSSPLHF
TRBJ2-7,TRBV29-1,11,NA,NA,TGCAGCGTTGAGAGAGAGTACGAGCAGTACTTC,CSVEREYEQYF
TRBJ1-2,TRBV6-5,13,NA,NA,TGTGCCAGCAGCTCGGCCGCGACAGGTGGCTACACCTTC,CASSSAATGGYTF
TRBJ2-5,TRBV5-6,16,NA,TRBD1,TGTGCCAGCAGCTTCACACTGGACAGGGGGCAAGAGACCCAGTACTTC,CASSFTLDRGQETQYF
TRBJ1-4,TRBV28,14,NA,NA,TGTGCCAGCAGTCCGCAGACAGTCCGGGAAAAACTGTTTTTT,CASSPQTVREKLFF
TRBJ1-3,TRBV7-7,13,NA,NA,TGTGCTAGCAGCTTATCACAGGGAAACACCATATATTTT,CASSLSQGNTIYF
TRBJ2-1,TRBV7-2,15,few,TRBD2,TGTGCCAGCAGCTTAGAAGCGGGAGAGGAGTATGAGCAGTTCTTC,CASSLEAGEEYEQFF
TRBJ1-1,TRBV5-6,18,NA,TRBD1,TGTGCCAGCAGCTCCCACCGGGGACAGGGGTTACCCAACACTGAAGCTTTCTTT,CASSSHRGQGLPNTEAFF
TRBJ2-2,TRBV4-3,16,NA,TRBD2,TGCGCCAGCAGCCAAGTTCGGGACTATAACACCGGGGAGCTGTTTTTT,CASSQVRDYNTGELFF
TRBJ2-7,TRBV7-9,15,NA,NA,TGTGCCAGCAGCTTACCCCGGTTGGAGGGCAGCGAGCAGTACTTC,CASSLPRLEGSEQYF
TRBJ2-2,TRBV7-3,17,NA,TRBD2,TGTGCCAGCAGCCCAGCGGGGGGGGGAGTGGACACCGGGGAGCTGTTTTTT,CASSPAGGGVDTGELFF
TRBJ2-1,TRBV5-6,16,NA,TRBD2,TGTGCCAGCAGCTTTCTAGGAGCGGGAGTCTACAATGAGCAGTTCTTC,CASSFLGAGVYNEQFF
TRBJ1-3,TRBV28,14,once,TRBD1,TGTGCCAGCAGTCTGGACAGGGGAGGAAACACCATATATTTT,CASSLDRGGNTIYF
TRBJ2-3,TRBV5-1,16,NA,NA,TGCGCCAGCAGCTTGGATATGTGGCAGATCACAGATACGCAGTATTTT,CASSLDMWQITDTQYF
TRBJ2-5,TRBV10-1,15,NA,TRBD2,TGCGCCAGCAGTGAGCGGAGACTAGCGGGGGAGACCCAGTACTTC,CASSERRLAGETQYF
TRBJ2-7,TRBV5-1,14,NA,NA,TGCGCCAGCAGCTTGGCGACAGGTGTCTACGAGCAGTACTTC,CASSLATGVYEQYF
TRBJ1-1,TRBV4-2,13,NA,NA,TGTGCCAGCAGCCAAGATCAGGGAGGGCAAGCTTTCTTT,CASSQDQGGQAFF
TRBJ1-4,TRBV28,16,NA,NA,TGTGCCAGCAGGCCACAACAGGGCCAGGGGAATGAAAAACTGTTTTTT,CASRPQQGQGNEKLFF
TRBJ1-3,TRBV15,13,NA,NA,TGTGCCACCGTCAGCGGAACTGGAAACACCATATATTTT,CATVSGTGNTIYF
TRBJ2-1,TRBV27,17,NA,TRBD2,TGTGCCAGCAGTCCTGGCCATTCTAGCGGGGGGGGTAGTGAGCAGTTCTTC,CASSPGHSSGGGSEQFF
TRBJ2-1,TRBV5-1,18,NA,NA,TGCGCCAGCAGCCCGTCCAAAGGGGGTAGGGGTGGGGTAGGCGAGCAGTTCTTC,CASSPSKGGRGGVGEQFF
TRBJ2-7,TRBV6-1,16,once,TRBD2,TGTGCCAGCAGTGAGACTAGCGGGAGGGCCCTAAACGAGCAGTACTTC,CASSETSGRALNEQYF
TRBJ1-2,TRBV29-1,15,NA,TRBD1,TGCAGCGCCCCTATCTGGGACAGGGATGCGTGGGGCTACACCTTC,CSAPIWDRDAWGYTF
TRBJ1-1,TRBV7-9,12,NA,NA,TGTGCCAGCAGCTTATATTCGACAGAAGCTTTCTTT,CASSLYSTEAFF
TRBJ2-3,TRBV7-2,13,NA,NA,TGTGCCAGCAGCTTGGCCCCCCCCGCGGTGCAGTATTTT,CASSLAPPAVQYF
TRBJ1-3,TRBV30,14,NA,NA,TGTGCCTGGAGCCCCGGGACACTTGGAAACACCATATATTTT,CAWSPGTLGNTIYF
TRBJ2-7,TRBV18,16,once,TRBD1,TGTGCCAGCTCACGACCGACAGGGGGCCCCTCCTACGAGCAGTACTTC,CASSRPTGGPSYEQYF
TRBJ2-2,TRBV7-2,16,NA,TRBD1,TGTGCCAGCAGCTTAGGACAGGGGGTGAACACCGGGGAGCTGTTTTTT,CASSLGQGVNTGELFF
TRBJ2-5,TRBV6-4,13,NA,TRBD1,TGTGCCAGCAGTGACAGAGGGGGCGGGACCCAGTACTTC,CASSDRGGGTQYF
TRBJ2-7,TRBV27,12,NA,NA,TGTGCCAGCAGTTTACGGGGGTACGAGCAGTACTTC,CASSLRGYEQYF
TRBJ2-5,TRBV15,17,once,TRBD1,TGTGCCACCAGCAGAGATCCGGGACAGGGGTGGTCAGAGACCCAGTACTTC,CATSRDPGQGWSETQYF
TRBJ1-2,TRBV5-1,14,NA,NA,TGCGCCAGCAGCTTGGGACAGGCGAACTATGGCTACACCTTC,CASSLGQANYGYTF
TRBJ1-1,TRBV4-3,15,few,NA,TGCGCCAGCAGCCCCCGGTGGACAGAGAACACTGAAGCTTTCTTT,CASSPRWTENTEAFF
TRBJ1-4,TRBV4-3,15,few,NA,TGCGCCAGCAGCCACGGTGGGACACCAACACGCGAGCTGTTTTTT,CASSHGGTPTRELFF
TRBJ2-1,TRBV7-9,15,NA,TRBD1,TGTGCCAGCAGCCCTGGGACAGGGAAGATACATGAGCAGTTCTTC,CASSPGTGKIHEQFF
TRBJ1-4,TRBV11-1,13,NA,NA,TGTGCCAGCAGCGAACATCTCAACGAAAAACTGTTTTTT,CASSEHLNEKLFF
TRBJ1-4,TRBV9,15,NA,NA,TGTGCCAGCAGCGCCCTCGGGGGGTTGGGGGAAAAACTGTTTTTT,CASSALGGLGEKLFF
TRBJ1-3,TRBV7-6,12,once,NA,TGTGCCAGCAGGGGGAGTGGAAACACCATATATTTT,CASRGSGNTIYF